The entry below describes one T cell receptor beta chain. What it recognizes is unknown. The PCR used 60 Vbeta and 13 Jbeta primers. Profiling relied on immunoSEQ multiplex PCR, and the TCRdb table lists in-frame clones only, not all of them. The sample has approximately 280,000 clones, 86% seen once. The sample is drawn from a study of cytomegalovirus exposure and HLA in healthy donors. Study-wide findings and caveats: The study flagged about 150 TCR beta chains as cytomegalovirus-associated. Presence/absence analyses assumed roughly uniform sequencing depth across donors, which may not hold. The majority of TCR sequences were rare, yet some public TCRs appeared in many donors.

The clonotype originates from a middle-aged man in good health and CMV-seropositive. Sequencing used PBMCs.

CDR3 sequence: CASSQVGTAKGYEQYF. CDR3 DNA sequence: TGCGCCAGCAGCCAAGTGGGGACAGCCAAGGGCTACGAGCAGTACTTC. V usage is TRBV4-1 and J usage is TRBJ2-7; TRBD1 matches 7 bases. The CDR3 has 16 amino acids. V was clipped by 1 base and J by 3 bases; unmatched bases: 9. Germline CDR1 is MGHRA and CDR2 is YSYEKL.